This T cell receptor (beta chain) appears in the sequencing data of a study of blood T cell repertoires in COVID-19. Overall study: The United States, Italy and Spain provided the acute and convalescent COVID-19 samples. In each case, the material was cDNA or gDNA derived from T cells, B-cell-depleted T cells, or PBMCs.

Between the trimmed V and J ends, which lost 4 bases and 7 bases, there was a span of 16 bases. The CDR3 is 14 amino acids. The germline gives CDR1 SGHVS, CDR2 FQNEAQ. Enrollment of patients from Seattle took place during active infection, with longitudinal follow-up. How the authors handled the data: Estimated nucleated cell counts came from reference gene primer amplification. TCRdb's copy holds only in-frame clones and misses some; the assay was immunoSEQ multiplex PCR. From that table come the V and J calls and clone size; the DNA was used to work out D and trimming. The sample consists of 250,000 to 350,000 clones, approximately 86% of them appearing once.

Sequencing input: peripheral blood. This receptor was identified in a woman in her 70s with COVID-19, enrolled during active disease. The genes are TRBV7-8 and TRBJ2-5; weak D call: TRBD1 (5 bases). The CDR3 bases are TGTGCCAGCAGCTCCCATAGACAGTCAGGGACCCAGTACTTC. This encodes CASSSHRQSGTQYF. The full variable domain, in which reference TRBV7-8 and TRBJ2-5 provide the parts outside the CDR3, is GAGVSQSPRYKVAKRGQDVALRCDPISGHVSLFWYQQALGQGPEFLTYFQNEAQLDKSGLPSDRFFAERPEGSVSTLKIQRTQQEDSAVYLCASSSHRQSGTQYFGPGTRLLVL.